The 26 T cell receptor beta chains given below trace back to one sample, sequenced in a study of T cell changes during pregnancy in multiple sclerosis. Here immunoSEQ multiplex PCR was the method, and the copy in TCRdb shows in-frame clones only, minus some. Among 70,000 to 95,000 clones listed, roughly 91% were seen once. The specimen comprised peripheral blood, sampled after pregnancy. The receptors come from a female donor in good health, enrolled as a control in a pregnancy study.

The V call is TRBV10-3, the J call TRBJ2-7, with 8 positions matching TRBD1. This CDR3 has 12 amino acids. Germline-derived CDR1 and CDR2 are ENHRY and SYGVKD. The V and J ends lost 6 bases and 2 bases, in that order; junction bases with no gene match: 0. In nucleotides, the CDR3 is TGTGCCATCAGGGGACAGGCCTACGAGCAGTACTTC. Translation gives CAIRGQAYEQYF.

V usage is TRBV27 and J usage is TRBJ2-1; D is possibly TRBD1 (7 bases). Germline-derived CDR1 and CDR2 are MNHEY and SMNVEV (reference sequence). This CDR3 is built from 14 residues. CDR3 coding DNA: TGTGCTCCGCCGGGGCAGGGGGGCTACAATGAGCAGTTCTTC. This sequence encodes CAPPGQGGYNEQFF.

This clone was observed a single time. The rearrangement joins TRBV21-1 to TRBJ2-6; the table's TRBD2 call for D was not verified on the DNA. TRBV21-1 is marked as a pseudogene. This CDR3 spans 16 amino acids. The CDR3 DNA follows: TGTGCCAGCAGCACGGCGGGAGAGGCTGGGGCCAACGTCCTGACTTTC. Amino acids: CASSTAGEAGANVLTF.

The chain carries TRBV11-2 and TRBJ2-1, with a tentative D call TRBD1 (5 bases). This CDR3 comprises 11 residues. Trimming took off 8 bases at V and 5 bases at J, with 7 bases between the two ends. Germline CDR1 and CDR2: SGHAT and FQNNGV. CDR3 DNA sequence: TGTGCCAGCGGGGCTAACAATGAGCAGTTCTTC. Residues: CASGANNEQFF.

The chain recombines TRBV27 with TRBJ1-5, with 8 bases identical to TRBD1. CDR1 is MNHEY and CDR2 is SMNVEV in the germline V gene (reference sequence). The trim removed 4 bases at V and 2 bases at J, leaving 7 bases unmatched. CDR3 size: 16 residues. The CDR3 reads CASSSRTGKGNQPQHF. The CDR3 bases are TGTGCCAGCAGTTCGCGGACAGGGAAGGGCAATCAGCCCCAGCATTTT.

This clone was counted a single time. The V call is TRBV18, the J call TRBJ2-7; TRBD1 aligns across 8 bases. Germline V CDR1 and CDR2: KGHSH, LQKENI. The V gene end was trimmed by 5 bases and the J gene end by 5 bases; junction bases not matched to a gene: 11. The CDR3 covers 15 residues. DNA of the CDR3: TGTGCCAGCTCAATTAGAGGACAGGGCGGCAACGAGCAGTACTTC. This gives the protein CASSIRGQGGNEQYF.

This chain uses TRBV7-3 with TRBJ2-3; D is unclear. Trimming stripped 5 bases from V and 1 base from J, with 4 bases between. The CDR3 runs to 12 residues. Germline assignment: CDR1 SGHTA and CDR2 FQGTGA. CDR3 coding DNA: TGTGCCAGCAGCCCGGGCACAGATACGCAGTATTTT. Translation: CASSPGTDTQYF.

This clone was seen a few times. V is TRBV2 and J is TRBJ2-2; 11 nucleotides agree with TRBD1. The CDR3 runs 15 residues. CDR1 SNHLY and CDR2 FYNNEI come from the germline V gene. The ends lost 7 bases at V and 3 bases at J; junction bases unmatched: 4. The CDR3 spells CASTEGQGDTGELFF. In nucleotides, the CDR3 is TGTGCCAGCACCGAGGGACAGGGGGACACCGGGGAGCTGTTTTTT.

This clone came up once. This sequence joins TRBV4-2 and TRBJ2-1; 8 bases align to TRBD2. CDR3 length: 16 amino acids. V lost 0 bases, J lost 6 bases, and 7 bases stayed unmatched. Germline V gene data show CDR1 as LGHNA and CDR2 as YNFKEQ. CDR3 loop: CASSQDLAGRLNEQFF. CDR3 DNA: TGTGCCAGCAGCCAAGATTTAGCGGGACGCCTCAATGAGCAGTTCTTC.

The V and J genes are TRBV19 and TRBJ2-3; 9 bases are a match to TRBD2. The ends lost 3 bases at V and 7 bases at J; junction bases unmatched: 8. The CDR3 sequence is 15 residues long. Germline V gene data show CDR1 as LNHDA and CDR2 as SQIVND (reference sequence). CDR3 sequence (DNA): TGTGCCAGTAGTATGCCAGCGGGGGGCACGAATACGCAGTATTTT. Amino acids: CASSMPAGGTNTQYF.

The V and J genes are TRBV5-1 and TRBJ2-3, with D possibly being TRBD2 (5 bases). Looked up from germline, CDR1 is SGHRS and CDR2 is YFSETQ. The CDR3 extends over 14 amino acids. The germline V and J ends were trimmed by 0 bases and 0 bases, with 5 bases remaining between them. In nucleotides, the CDR3 is TGCGCCAGCAGCTTGGCGGGGAGCACAGATACGCAGTATTTT. Amino acid sequence: CASSLAGSTDTQYF.

This clone was counted between two and nine times. The V gene is TRBV10-3, the J gene TRBJ1-1; D remains unclear. Trimming pared 7 bases from V and 7 bases from J, leaving 16 bases between. CDR1 is ENHRY and CDR2 is SYGVKD in the germline V gene. The CDR3 runs 13 residues. CDR3 nucleotides: TGTGCCATCACCCCCTCGGGAGGTCGTGAAGCTTTCTTT. The encoded protein is CAITPSGGREAFF.

The chain employs TRBV30 and TRBJ2-5, with D tentatively TRBD2 (5 bases). The V end lost 2 bases, the J end lost 5 bases, and 15 bases lay between the germline ends. Germline values: CDR1 GTSNPN, CDR2 SVGIG (reference sequence). This CDR3 spans 14 amino acids. CDR3 residues: CAWSRSLPGETQYF. The CDR3, as DNA: TGTGCCTGGAGTCGGTCCCTGCCGGGGGAGACCCAGTACTTC. The full variable domain, with the rest looked up from reference TRBV30 and TRBJ2-5, is SQTIHQWPATLVQPVGSPLSLECTVEGTSNPNLYWYRQAAGRGLQLLFYSVGIGQISSEVPQNLSASRPQDRQFILSSKKLLLSDSGFYLCAWSRSLPGETQYFGPGTRLLVL.

V and J are TRBV20-1 and TRBJ1-2; D is perhaps TRBD1 (5 bases). There are 11 residues in the CDR3. From germline, CDR1 is DFQATT and CDR2 SNEGSKA (reference sequence). Trimming cost V 6 bases and J 8 bases, with 13 bases left between them. For the CDR3, the DNA is TGCAGTGCCTCTCAGGGAAACGGCTACACCTTC. It codes for CSASQGNGYTF.

In DNA form, the CDR3 reads TGTGCCAGCAGCCCCGGGGCGGGGGGGGCCGGGGAGCTGTTTTTT. The encoded protein is CASSPGAGGAGELFF. The chain combines TRBV11-2 with TRBJ2-2; TRBD2 aligns across 9 bases. V trimming: 5 bases; J trimming: 6 bases; junction bases outside the gene matches: 7. CDR1 is SGHAT, CDR2 FQNNGV, per germline. This CDR3 region has 15 residues.

CDR3 sequence: CASSYGEGKSEAFF. CDR3 in DNA: TGTGCCAGCAGTTACGGGGAGGGGAAGTCTGAAGCTTTCTTT. V and J are TRBV6-6 and TRBJ1-1; D is perhaps TRBD1 (5 bases). Trimming removed 2 bases at V and 6 bases at J, with 13 bases between. The CDR3 contains 14 residues. Germline values: CDR1 MNHNY, CDR2 SVGAGI (reference sequence).

As DNA, the CDR3 is TGTGCCAGCAGTTTATCCGGGGGTAAGGCCAAAAACATTCAGTACTTC. Encoded protein: CASSLSGGKAKNIQYF. The V and J genes are TRBV28 and TRBJ2-4; D is perhaps TRBD2 (6 bases). The CDR3 has 16 amino acids. Between the trimmed V and J ends, which lost 1 base and 1 base, there was a span of 11 bases. The germline V gene encodes CDR1 MDHEN and CDR2 SYDVKM.

This clone was found a few times. The chain recombines TRBV7-9 with TRBJ1-2; the match to TRBD1 covers 7 bases. From germline, CDR1 is SEHNR and CDR2 FQNEAQ (reference sequence). The trim removed 8 bases at V and 8 bases at J, leaving 23 bases unmatched. The CDR3 spans 17 residues. The CDR3 sequence is CASCTKGPLDRLCGYTF. The CDR3 DNA sequence: TGTGCCAGCTGTACAAAAGGTCCACTGGACAGGCTCTGCGGCTACACCTTC.

CDR3: CASSSRGTGPYEQYF. The CDR3 DNA reads TGTGCCAGCAGTTCGCGCGGGACAGGGCCCTACGAGCAGTACTTC. This chain connects TRBV27 to TRBJ2-7; TRBD1 matches 9 bases. The V gene's germline CDR1 is MNHEY and CDR2 SMNVEV (reference sequence). The CDR3 extends over 15 amino acids. V shed 4 bases, J shed 2 bases, and the junction held 6 bases outside the gene matches.

The rearrangement links TRBV10-1 to TRBJ2-7; D is perhaps TRBD1 (6 bases). Between the trimmed V and J ends, which lost 0 bases and 6 bases, there was a span of 15 bases. Germline V lookup: CDR1 WNHNN, CDR2 SYGVQD (reference sequence). The CDR3 totals 15 residues. The CDR3 sequence: CASSESGYRVVEQYF. The CDR3, as DNA: TGCGCCAGCAGTGAGTCGGGGTACAGGGTCGTCGAGCAGTACTTC.

This rearrangement joins TRBV7-2 to TRBJ2-7, with 9 positions matching TRBD2. The CDR3 runs 17 residues. Trimming took 1 base from V and 4 from J; bases not matched to a gene: 11. The germline V gene encodes CDR1 SGHTA and CDR2 FQGNSA. The CDR3 region is CASSLVSSGTPPYEQYF. DNA for the CDR3: TGTGCCAGCAGCTTAGTATCTAGCGGGACCCCCCCTTACGAGCAGTACTTC.

The chain has TRBV5-8 and TRBJ1-5; maybe TRBD1 (5 bases). Trimming shortened V by 1 base and J by 5 bases, and 10 bases separated the two germline ends. Germline V gene data show CDR1 as SGHTS and CDR2 as YDEGEE. The CDR3 contains 14 residues. The CDR3 DNA sequence: TGTGCCAGCAGCTTGAGTCGGGGGGATCAGCCCCAGCATTTT. As protein: CASSLSRGDQPQHF.

The rearrangement links TRBV7-5 to TRBJ1-1; the table names TRBD1, a call not compared with the DNA. TRBV7-5 is a pseudogene locus. The CDR3 has 16 residues. DNA of the CDR3: TGTGCCATTAGTGGGGACAGGGGCCTCATGAACACTGAAGCTTTCTTT. Its protein product is CAISGDRGLMNTEAFF.

V gene TRBV27 combines with J gene TRBJ2-5; D is possibly TRBD2 (5 bases). V was clipped by 1 base and J by 5 bases, with 20 bases between them. CDR3 size: 17 residues. Germline V gives CDR1 MNHEY, CDR2 SMNVEV (reference sequence). The CDR3 DNA is TGTGCCAGCAGTTTATTCCCTGTGGCCCGCGGGTGGGAGACCCAGTACTTC. Translated: CASSLFPVARGWETQYF.

The chain uses TRBV2 and TRBJ1-1, with D possibly matching TRBD1 (5 bases). The germline V gene has CDR1 SNHLY and CDR2 FYNNEI. Trimming cost V 0 bases and J 7 bases, with 12 bases left between them. The CDR3 has 14 amino acids. The CDR3 spells CASSEARSGVEAFF. The CDR3 DNA sequence: TGTGCCAGCAGTGAAGCGCGTTCGGGGGTTGAAGCTTTCTTT.

The CDR3 bases are TGTGCCAGCTCACCACCGGCCAGGGAGGCCTATGGCTACACCTTC. Amino acids: CASSPPAREAYGYTF. The V gene is TRBV18, the J gene TRBJ1-2; possible D gene TRBD1, 5 bases. Germline lookup yields CDR1 KGHSH and CDR2 LQKENI. This CDR3 is built from 15 residues. Trimming took off 0 bases at V and 4 bases at J, with 12 bases between the two ends.